The subject of this entry is one T cell receptor (beta chain). A read error may produce the germline difference seen at one junction end. The CDR3 runs 16 residues. The V gene's germline CDR1 is MGHRA and CDR2 YSYEKL. The source of the sample is a study of response to subunit inactivated influenza vaccine. TCRdb reprocessed the RT-PCR reads with MiXCR, giving one entry per CDR3 protein. The sample holds hundreds of thousands of distinct CDR3 sequences; about 20% are singletons and the top ten take 10%. The TCR originated in a man between 50 and 69 years old who received an inactivated influenza vaccine. The rearrangement uses TRBV4-1 and TRBJ1-1; D unclear. The source material was PBMCs from blood, sampled about 20 months after vaccination. CDR3 sequence (DNA): TGCGCCAGCAGCCAAGATATGGGGAGGGTGGGCACTAAAGCTTTCTTT. Translation: CASSQDMGRVGTKAFF.